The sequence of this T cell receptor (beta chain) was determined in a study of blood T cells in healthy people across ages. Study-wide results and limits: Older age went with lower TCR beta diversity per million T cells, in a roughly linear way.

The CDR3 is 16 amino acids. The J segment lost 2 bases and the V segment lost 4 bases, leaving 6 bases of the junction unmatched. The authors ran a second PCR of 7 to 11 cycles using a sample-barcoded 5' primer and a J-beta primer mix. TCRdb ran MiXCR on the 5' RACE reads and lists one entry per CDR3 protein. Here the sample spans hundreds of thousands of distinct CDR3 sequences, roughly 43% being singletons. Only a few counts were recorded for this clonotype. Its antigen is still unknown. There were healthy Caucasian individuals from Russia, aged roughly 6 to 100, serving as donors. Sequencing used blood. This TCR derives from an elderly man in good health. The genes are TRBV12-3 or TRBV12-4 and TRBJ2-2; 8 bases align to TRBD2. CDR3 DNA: TGTGCCAGCAGTTGGGGCAGCGGGAGAAACACCGGGGAGCTGTTTTTT. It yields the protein CASSWGSGRNTGELFF.